What follows are 14 T cell receptor beta chains derived from one specimen sequenced in a study of T cell responses to AZD1222 COVID-19 vaccine. The assay was immunoSEQ multiplex PCR, and TCRdb's table has in-frame clones only and misses some. The table includes tens of thousands of clones, about nine tenths detected once. The material sequenced was peripheral blood, taken on day 0 of AZD1222 vaccination. The source is an adult in good health.

J is TRBJ1-6 and V is TRBV27; TRBD1 might be the D (5 bases). V gave up 10 bases and J gave up 9 bases, with 19 bases separating them. The germline CDR1 and CDR2 sequences are MNHEY and SMNVEV (reference sequence). This CDR3 region has 14 residues. CDR3 in amino acids: CATRNGQGGSPLHF. The CDR3 DNA reads TGTGCCACTCGAAACGGGCAGGGAGGTTCACCCCTCCACTTT.

The rearrangement uses TRBV14 and TRBJ2-3; a weak D match, TRBD2 (6 bases). Trimming removed 1 base at V and 1 base at J, with 15 bases between. The V gene's germline CDR1 is SGHDN and CDR2 FVKESK. CDR3 length: 17 amino acids. The CDR3 nucleotides are TGTGCCAGCAGCCAAGGGCGGCGGGGCTGTTGCACAGATACGCAGTATTTT. It is translated as CASSQGRRGCCTDTQYF.

The chain employs TRBV19 and TRBJ1-5; D remains unclear. This CDR3 has 14 amino acids. CDR1 is LNHDA, CDR2 SQIVND, per germline (reference sequence). Trimming pared 7 bases from V and 1 base from J, leaving 11 bases between. The CDR3 reads CASTAGISNQPQHF. CDR3 bases: TGTGCCAGTACTGCGGGGATCAGCAATCAGCCCCAGCATTTT. The whole variable domain, filled in from reference TRBV19 and TRBJ1-5, reads DGGITQSPKYLFRKEGQNVTLSCEQNLNHDAMYWYRQDPGQGLRLIYYSQIVNDFQKGDIAEGYSVSREKKESFPLTVTSAQKNPTAFYLCASTAGISNQPQHFGDGTRLSIL.

This sequence joins TRBV5-1 and TRBJ1-1; 8 bases are a match to TRBD1. V trimming: 4 bases; J trimming: 5 bases; junction bases outside the gene matches: 13. Germline CDR1 is SGHRS and CDR2 is YFSETQ. The CDR3 length is 16 residues. The CDR3, as DNA: TGCGCCAGCAGCCCGGGAGGGGACAGGTTTCGGACTGAAGCTTTCTTT. This codes for CASSPGGDRFRTEAFF.

The chain links TRBV24-1 to TRBJ2-2; 8 bases match TRBD2. Germline V CDR1 and CDR2: KGHDR, SFDVKD. The CDR3 runs to 15 residues. Germline trimming cut 3 bases from V and 6 bases from J; bases unmatched to any gene: 5. CDR3 residues: CATSDPGLVPGELFF. DNA of the CDR3: TGTGCCACCAGTGATCCGGGACTAGTGCCCGGGGAGCTGTTTTTT.

The rearrangement links TRBV6-5 to TRBJ2-7; TRBD2 aligns across 15 bases. The CDR3 is made up of 15 amino acids. The ends lost 5 bases at V and 6 bases at J; junction bases unmatched: 5. Per germline, CDR1 MNHEY and CDR2 SVGAGI. The CDR3 bases are TGTGCCAGCAGTCGGACTAGCGGGGGGGCTCGCGAGCAGTACTTC. Its translation is CASSRTSGGAREQYF.

The chain couples TRBV7-3 to TRBJ2-3; the D call may be TRBD1 or TRBD2 (5 bases each). Germline V lookup: CDR1 SGHTA, CDR2 FQGTGA. The germline V and J ends were trimmed by 5 bases and 6 bases, with 18 bases remaining between them. CDR3 length: 15 residues. The CDR3 spells CASSATGPPGDTQYF. CDR3 bases: TGTGCCAGCAGCGCAACGGGACCACCTGGCGATACGCAGTATTTT.

This sequence joins TRBV12-3 or TRBV12-4 and TRBJ2-5; D remains ambiguous. The V end lost 3 bases, the J end lost 5 bases, and 7 bases lay between the germline ends. This CDR3 region has 12 residues. In DNA, the CDR3 is TGTGCCAGCAGTTTCCCCCCCGAGACCCAGTACTTC. It encodes CASSFPPETQYF.

The chain has TRBV19 and TRBJ1-1; 7 bases align to TRBD1. Per the germline V gene, CDR1 is LNHDA and CDR2 is SQIVND (reference sequence). With V trimmed by 3 bases and J by 0 bases, 4 bases remained unmatched. The CDR3 has 15 amino acids. The CDR3 nucleotides read TGTGCCAGTAGTATGAGGGGACAGATGAACACTGAAGCTTTCTTT. This encodes CASSMRGQMNTEAFF.

The CDR3 protein is CASSLAPLETQYF. CDR3 in DNA: TGTGCCAGCAGTTTAGCGCCCCTAGAGACCCAGTACTTC. V usage is TRBV12-3 or TRBV12-4 and J usage is TRBJ2-5; D remains unclear. V gave up 0 bases and J gave up 4 bases, with 6 bases separating them. The CDR3 has 13 amino acids.

This chain links TRBV3-1 (or the pseudogene TRBV3-2) with TRBJ1-5; weak D call: TRBD1 (5 bases). V was trimmed by 4 bases and J by 1 base, leaving 14 bases between them. Germline loops: CDR1 LGHDT, CDR2 YNNKEL (reference sequence). The CDR3 has 16 amino acids. The CDR3 is CASSRSRQGSNQPQHF. For the CDR3, the DNA is TGTGCCAGCAGCCGCTCACGGCAGGGAAGCAATCAGCCCCAGCATTTT.

The rearrangement uses TRBV6-5 and TRBJ1-4; the match to TRBD1 covers 7 bases. This CDR3 has 15 amino acids. The V segment lost 5 bases and the J segment 1 base; nucleotides outside the gene matches: 4. Per germline, CDR1 MNHEY and CDR2 SVGAGI. DNA for the CDR3: TGTGCCAGCAGTAGGGGGCTGGTAACTAATGAAAAACTGTTTTTT. Encoded protein: CASSRGLVTNEKLFF.

The chain links TRBV5-5 to TRBJ2-7; 7 positions match TRBD1. CDR1 and CDR2 (germline): SGHKS, YYEKEE (reference sequence). The CDR3 is made up of 15 amino acids. The V and J ends lost 0 bases and 0 bases, in that order; junction bases with no gene match: 3. Here the CDR3 reads CASSLAGTASYEQYF. The CDR3 nucleotides read TGTGCCAGCAGCTTGGCAGGGACAGCCTCCTACGAGCAGTACTTC.

The count of this clone is one. The genes are TRBV4-2 and TRBJ1-3; D is unresolved. The CDR3 sequence is 13 residues long. Germline V gene data show CDR1 as LGHNA and CDR2 as YNFKEQ. V was trimmed by 1 base and J by 6 bases, leaving 7 bases between them. DNA of the CDR3: TGTGCCAGCAGCCAAGTCCTGGAAAACACCATATATTTT. Translated: CASSQVLENTIYF.